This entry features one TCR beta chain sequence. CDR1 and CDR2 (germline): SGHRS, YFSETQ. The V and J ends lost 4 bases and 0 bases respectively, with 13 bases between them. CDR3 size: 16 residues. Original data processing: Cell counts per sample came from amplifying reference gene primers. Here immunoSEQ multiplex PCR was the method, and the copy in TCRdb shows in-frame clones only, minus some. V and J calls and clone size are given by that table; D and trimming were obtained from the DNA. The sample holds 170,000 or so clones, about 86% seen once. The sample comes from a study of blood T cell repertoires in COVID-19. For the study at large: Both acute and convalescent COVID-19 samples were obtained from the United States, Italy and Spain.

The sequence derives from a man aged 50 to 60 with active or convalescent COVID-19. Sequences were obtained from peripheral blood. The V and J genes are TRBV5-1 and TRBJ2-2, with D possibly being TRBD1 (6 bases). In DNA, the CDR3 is TGCGCCAGCAGCCTGCAGGGGACGACGAACACCGGGGAGCTGTTTTTT. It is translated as CASSLQGTTNTGELFF.